This TCR beta chain was identified during a study of T cell repertoires in cytomegalovirus infection. Study-wide background: Recently identified HLA-C-restricted CMV epitopes were among the peptides used. Public TCR beta signature analysis indicated the presence of both CMV infection and matching HLA type.

CDR1 is SEHNR, CDR2 FQNEAQ, per germline (reference sequence). CDR3 size: 15 residues. After removal of 4 bases from V and 6 bases from J, the junction contained 9 bases not matched to a gene. General study results and limits: CMV carriers with the relevant HLA were identified by cumulative public TCR beta family frequency.

As concerns this clonotype: Antigen specificity is unknown.

TCRdb re-analysed the reads in MiXCR, keeping a single row per CDR3 protein. The sample consists of about a million distinct CDR3 sequences, 31% of them appearing once. Sequencing was performed on cultured CD8+ T cells from PBMCs, taken from culture after CMV antigen stimulation. The chain uses TRBV7-9 and TRBJ2-1, with 7 bases fitting TRBD1. The clonotype was recovered from a human donor in good health (CMV status not recorded). Some clones in this sample may be carry-over from other donors' samples. CDR3 in DNA: TGTGCCAGCAGCTGGGGACAGACAAAGTTCAATGAGCAGTTCTTC. Protein product: CASSWGQTKFNEQFF.